Below are 20 T cell receptor beta chains sequenced from a single sample in a study of OX40 agonist ivuxolimab in advanced cancers. Assay: immunoSEQ multiplex PCR; the TCRdb copy retains only in-frame clones and omits some. Among tens of thousands of clones listed, roughly 86% were seen once. Sequences were derived from CD4+ or CD8+ T cells sorted from blood, sampled in a trial of the OX40 agonist ivuxolimab. The source is an adult with an advanced solid tumor such as melanoma, head and neck, liver or kidney cancer.

V usage is TRBV2 and J usage is TRBJ1-4, with a tentative D call TRBD1 (6 bases). Between the trimmed V and J ends, which lost 11 bases and 3 bases, there was a span of 13 bases. The CDR3 is 13 residues long. Germline loops: CDR1 SNHLY, CDR2 FYNNEI. CDR3 DNA: TGTGCCTTCTCGGGGGCTGCTAATGAAAAACTGTTTTTT. Amino acid sequence: CAFSGAANEKLFF.

V usage is TRBV7-3 and J usage is TRBJ2-3; tentative D call: TRBD2 (5 bases). The CDR3 extends over 15 amino acids. Germline V gene sequence: CDR1 SGHTA, CDR2 FQGTGA. V gave up 4 bases and J gave up 2 bases, with 13 bases separating them. CDR3 in amino acids: CASSSGGFTTDTQYF. CDR3 DNA: TGTGCCAGCAGCTCCGGAGGATTTACCACAGATACGCAGTATTTT.

The rearrangement links TRBV19 to TRBJ1-1, with unresolved D. CDR3 length: 13 residues. V was pared by 3 bases and J by 4 bases, with 9 bases between. Germline lookup yields CDR1 LNHDA and CDR2 SQIVND (reference sequence). The CDR3 sequence: CASSIGGFTEAFF. CDR3 DNA sequence: TGTGCCAGTAGTATTGGTGGGTTCACTGAAGCTTTCTTT.

The rearrangement joins TRBV4-3 to TRBJ1-1; D possibly corresponds to TRBD1 (6 bases). The V and J ends lost 4 bases and 0 bases respectively, with 18 bases between them. The germline gives CDR1 LGHNA, CDR2 YSLEER. CDR3 size: 17 residues. DNA for the CDR3: TGCGCCAGCAGCCCTGGGGGGGCCGTACCCATGAACACTGAAGCTTTCTTT. It specifies CASSPGGAVPMNTEAFF.

This clone was found many times. The chain employs TRBV6-1 and TRBJ2-7; D may be TRBD1 (5 bases). Germline V gene sequence: CDR1 MNHNS, CDR2 SASEGT. The length of the CDR3 is 15 residues. With 0 bases removed from V and 5 bases from J, the gap between germline ends came to 14 bases. CDR3 amino acids: CASSEAPGRANEQYF. CDR3 in DNA: TGTGCCAGCAGTGAAGCGCCGGGCAGGGCTAACGAGCAGTACTTC.

V and J are TRBV5-6 and TRBJ2-7, with a weak D call TRBD1 (6 bases). The V gene lost 2 bases and the J gene lost 4 bases, with 13 bases spanning the gap. Germline values: CDR1 SGHDT, CDR2 YYEEEE. The CDR3 is made up of 14 amino acids. CDR3 sequence reads: CASSFGAGVYEQYV. CDR3 in DNA: TGTGCCAGCAGCTTCGGGGCAGGGGTGTACGAGCAGTACGTC.

The CDR3 here is CATSRDREGGSYEQYV. The CDR3 DNA is TGTGCCACCAGCAGAGATCGGGAGGGAGGATCCTACGAGCAGTACGTC. J is TRBJ2-7 and V is TRBV15; 8 positions match TRBD2. Per germline, CDR1 LNHNV and CDR2 YYDKDF (reference sequence). Trimming removed 0 bases from V and 1 base from J; junction bases left unmatched: 5. The CDR3 spans 16 residues.

The genes are TRBV4-1 and TRBJ1-1; D is unclear. The CDR3 spans 13 residues. V lost 0 bases and J 7 bases, leaving 9 bases between the germline ends. CDR1 is MGHRA, CDR2 YSYEKL, per germline. This CDR3 reads CASSQERPDEAFF. For the CDR3, the DNA is TGCGCCAGCAGCCAAGAAAGGCCAGATGAAGCTTTCTTT.

CDR3 bases: TGCGCCAGCAGCCAAGAGATGGGAAACTACGAGCAGTACTTC. Protein sequence: CASSQEMGNYEQYF. The chain recombines TRBV4-3 with TRBJ2-7; the D is unclear. Germline CDR1 reads LGHNA; CDR2 reads YSLEER. CDR3 length: 14 residues. V lost 0 bases, J lost 3 bases, and 9 bases lay in between.

V and J are TRBV7-3 and TRBJ2-1, with 8 bases identical to TRBD2. This CDR3 has 16 amino acids. The V gene's germline CDR1 is SGHTA and CDR2 FQGTGA. The ends lost 5 bases at V and 5 bases at J; junction bases unmatched: 11. The CDR3 loop reads CASSIGAGGAHNEQFF. CDR3 nucleotides: TGTGCCAGCAGCATAGGGGCCGGGGGGGCCCACAATGAGCAGTTCTTC. The whole variable domain, remainder taken from reference TRBV7-3 and TRBJ2-1, is GAGVSQTPSNKVTEKGKYVELRCDPISGHTALYWYRQSLGQGPEFLIYFQGTGAADDSGLPNDRFFAVRPEGSVSTLKIQRTERGDSAVYLCASSIGAGGAHNEQFFGPGTRLTVL.

V and J are TRBV6-1 and TRBJ1-2; a possible D gene is TRBD1 (6 bases). V was clipped by 5 bases and J by 2 bases, with 12 bases between them. The CDR3 extends over 14 amino acids. Germline V gives CDR1 MNHNS, CDR2 SASEGT. This CDR3 reads CASSKQGTNYGYTF. The DNA of the CDR3 is TGTGCCAGCAGTAAACAGGGAACGAACTATGGCTACACCTTC.

CDR3 loop: CASSLEGETQYF. The DNA of the CDR3 is TGTGCCAGCAGCTTGGAGGGGGAGACCCAGTACTTC. V usage is TRBV13 and J usage is TRBJ2-5, with D possibly matching TRBD2 (6 bases). The CDR3 covers 12 residues. V shed 3 bases and J shed 5 bases, with 7 bases lying between them. CDR1 PRHDT and CDR2 FYEKMQ come from the germline V gene (reference sequence). Together with reference TRBV13 and TRBJ2-5, the CDR3 gives the full variable domain: AAGVIQSPRHLIKEKRETATLKCYPIPRHDTVYWYQQGPGQDPQFLISFYEKMQSDKGSIPDRFSAQQFSDYHSELNMSSLELGDSALYFCASSLEGETQYFGPGTRLLVL.

The chain is built from TRBV2 and TRBJ1-3, with D maybe TRBD1 (5 bases). Trimming took off 0 bases at V and 5 bases at J, with 11 bases between the two ends. This CDR3 comprises 15 residues. Per the germline V gene, CDR1 is SNHLY and CDR2 is FYNNEI. The CDR3 DNA is TGTGCCAGCAGTGAAGCGGGTGACAGCCGAAACACCATATATTTT. Its translation: CASSEAGDSRNTIYF.

The chain carries TRBV15 and TRBJ2-3; D ambiguous. The CDR3 runs to 15 residues. Trimming took off 0 bases at V and 0 bases at J, with 7 bases between the two ends. Germline V gene lookup returns CDR1 LNHNV and CDR2 YYDKDF (reference sequence). The CDR3 is CATSRDPGSTDTQYF. The CDR3 nucleotides are TGTGCCACCAGCAGAGATCCCGGTAGCACAGATACGCAGTATTTT.

The sample holds a few counts of this clone. The V and J genes are TRBV7-2 and TRBJ2-7; tentative D call: TRBD1 (6 bases). CDR1 and CDR2 from the germline V gene are SGHTA and FQGNSA. This CDR3 is built from 14 residues. V was pared by 3 bases and J by 0 bases, with 9 bases between. The CDR3 sequence is CASSLQGYSYEQYV. The CDR3 bases are TGTGCCAGCAGCTTGCAGGGGTACTCCTACGAGCAGTACGTC.

The chain has TRBV7-9 and TRBJ2-1, with 7 bases that match TRBD1. Germline assignment: CDR1 SEHNR and CDR2 FQNEAQ (reference sequence). The CDR3 consists of 17 residues. V lost 0 bases and J lost 5; bases outside the gene matches: 10. The CDR3 region has the DNA TGTGCCAGCAGCTTAGCACTGACAGGGCTGATTAACAATGAGCAGTTCTTC. As protein: CASSLALTGLINNEQFF.

The chain has TRBV2 and TRBJ1-2, with D tentatively TRBD1 (6 bases). The germline V gene encodes CDR1 SNHLY and CDR2 FYNNEI. There are 17 residues in the CDR3. Trimming pared 3 bases from V and 3 bases from J, leaving 20 bases between. CDR3 protein: CASSDRRGMGVDYGYTF. The CDR3 region has the DNA TGTGCCAGCAGTGATAGAAGGGGGATGGGGGTGGACTATGGCTACACCTTC.

The chain is built from TRBV14 and TRBJ2-2, with 7 bases that match TRBD2. The germline V gene has CDR1 SGHDN and CDR2 FVKESK. The ends lost 2 bases at V and 7 bases at J; junction bases unmatched: 7. The CDR3 spans 15 residues. For the CDR3, the DNA is TGTGCCAGCAGCCAACGGCTAGCGGAGAACGGGGAGCTGTTTTTT. This translates into CASSQRLAENGELFF.

J is TRBJ2-3 and V is TRBV21-1; the listed D gene, TRBD1, was not tested against the DNA. TRBV21-1 is described as a pseudogene. The CDR3 contains 16 residues. The CDR3: CASSKGQDDRRDTQYF. The CDR3 DNA reads TGTGCCAGCAGCAAAGGACAGGATGATCGAAGAGATACGCAGTATTTT.

This clone was found once. The J gene is TRBJ2-5, the V gene TRBV5-4; D is unclear. V gave up 0 bases and J gave up 0 bases, with 9 bases separating them. The CDR3 consists of 15 residues. Germline values: CDR1 SGHNT, CDR2 YYREEE (reference sequence). The CDR3 nucleotides read TGTGCCAGCAGCTTGGACGGGCACTACCAAGAGACCCAGTACTTC. Translation: CASSLDGHYQETQYF.